A single T cell receptor beta chain is shown here with its context. Its antigen is not known. The data belong to a study of CD8 T cells in ankylosing spondylitis. General observations from the study: Disease-linked clones displayed a CD8+ phenotype and appeared relatively rarely in peripheral blood.

Deletions cut 3 bases from V and 8 bases from J, with 10 bases between. The CDR3 runs to 12 residues. In germline, CDR1 is DFQATT, CDR2 SNEGSKA (reference sequence). In TCRdb, the 5' RACE reads were re-called with MiXCR into one record per CDR3 protein. The table lists about 40,000 distinct CDR3 sequences, 15% to 20% of them singletons. The V call is TRBV20-1, the J call TRBJ1-4; D remains unclear. The sample comprised blood. The source is a male donor with ankylosing spondylitis or in good health (not recorded which). This chain's CDR3 is CSASSTSEKLFF. In nucleotides, the CDR3 is TGCAGTGCTAGCTCAACATCGGAAAAACTGTTTTTT.